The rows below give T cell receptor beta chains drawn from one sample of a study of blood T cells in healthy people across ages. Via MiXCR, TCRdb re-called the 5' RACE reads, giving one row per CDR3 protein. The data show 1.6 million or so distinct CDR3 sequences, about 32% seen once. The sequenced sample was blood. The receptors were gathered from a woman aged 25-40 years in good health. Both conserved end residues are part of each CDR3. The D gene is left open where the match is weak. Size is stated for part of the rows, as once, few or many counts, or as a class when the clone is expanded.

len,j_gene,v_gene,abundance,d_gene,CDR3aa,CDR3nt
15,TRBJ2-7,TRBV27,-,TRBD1,CASRNDRVKYYEQYF,TGTGCCAGCAGGAACGACAGGGTTAAGTACTACGAGCAGTACTTC
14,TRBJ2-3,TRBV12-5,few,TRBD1,CASGPGQARDTQYF,TGTGCTAGTGGTCCAGGACAGGCTAGGGATACGCAGTATTTT
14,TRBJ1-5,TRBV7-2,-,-,CASSLVGGTGPQHF,TGTGCCAGCAGCTTAGTTGGGGGAACTGGGCCCCAGCATTTT
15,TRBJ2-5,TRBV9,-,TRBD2,CASSSSGDPPETQYF,TGTGCCAGCAGCTCTAGCGGGGACCCTCCCGAGACCCAGTACTTC
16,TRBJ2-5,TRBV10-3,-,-,CAISDRIGTGGETQYF,TGTGCCATCAGTGATCGAATCGGGACCGGGGGAGAGACCCAGTACTTC
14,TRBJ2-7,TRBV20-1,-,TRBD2,CSAFLAGGPYEQYF,TGCAGTGCTTTCTTAGCGGGAGGGCCCTACGAGCAGTACTTC
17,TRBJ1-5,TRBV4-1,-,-,CASSLRSGGGSNQPQHF,TGCGCCAGCAGCCTTCGCTCGGGGGGCGGTAGCAATCAGCCCCAGCATTTT
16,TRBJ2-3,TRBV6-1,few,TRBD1,CASSDRGQGSGDTQYF,TGTGCCAGCAGTGACCGCGGACAGGGGAGTGGAGATACGCAGTATTTT
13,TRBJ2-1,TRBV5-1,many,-,CASSLDLANEQFF,TGCGCCAGCAGCTTGGACTTGGCCAATGAGCAGTTCTTC
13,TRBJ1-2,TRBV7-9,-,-,CASSLNGAGGYTF,TGTGCCAGCAGCTTAAACGGGGCTGGGGGCTACACCTTC
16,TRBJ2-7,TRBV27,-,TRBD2,CASSLSEGTRSYEQYF,TGTGCCAGCAGTTTATCAGAGGGGACTAGATCCTACGAGCAGTACTTC
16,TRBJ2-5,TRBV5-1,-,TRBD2,CASSVAGTSGKETQYF,TGCGCCAGCAGCGTGGCCGGGACTAGCGGAAAAGAGACCCAGTACTTC
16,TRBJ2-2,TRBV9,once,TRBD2,CASSVEVSGRPGELFF,TGTGCCAGCAGCGTAGAGGTTAGCGGGAGACCCGGGGAGCTGTTTTTT
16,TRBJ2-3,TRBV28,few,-,CASSTSTRVSTDTQYF,TGTGCCAGCAGCACTAGCACGAGGGTTAGCACAGATACGCAGTATTTT
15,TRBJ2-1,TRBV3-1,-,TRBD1,CASSLTGDTYNEQFF,TGTGCCAGCAGCCTTACAGGGGATACCTACAATGAGCAGTTCTTC
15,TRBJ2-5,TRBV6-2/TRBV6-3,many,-,CASSYPRGGGETQYF,TGTGCCAGCAGTTACCCCCGGGGTGGGGGAGAGACCCAGTACTTC
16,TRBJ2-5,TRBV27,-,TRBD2,CASSPTTENTGTREYF,TGTGCCAGCAGCCCTACGACTGAGAACACCGGGACTAGAGAGTACTTC
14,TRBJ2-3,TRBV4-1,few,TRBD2,CASSLRTSADTQYF,TGCGCCAGCAGCCTCCGGACTAGCGCAGATACGCAGTATTTT
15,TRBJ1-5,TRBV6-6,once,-,CASNPDLMGNQPQHF,TGTGCCAGCAACCCGGACCTAATGGGCAATCAGCCCCAGCATTTT
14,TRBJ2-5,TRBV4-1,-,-,CARSQDFRPETQYF,TGCGCCCGCAGCCAAGATTTCAGGCCAGAGACCCAGTACTTC
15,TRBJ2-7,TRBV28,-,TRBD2,CASRRTSRDTYEQYF,TGTGCCAGCAGGAGGACTAGCAGGGACACCTACGAGCAGTACTTC
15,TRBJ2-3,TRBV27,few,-,CASSLSVGEVDTQYF,TGTGCCAGCAGTTTATCGGTAGGAGAGGTAGATACGCAGTATTTT
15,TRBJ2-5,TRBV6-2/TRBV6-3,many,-,CASSYGTGGQETQYF,TGTGCCAGCAGTTACGGCACGGGTGGCCAAGAGACCCAGTACTTC
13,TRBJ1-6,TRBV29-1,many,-,CSVRDFSNSPLHF,TGCAGCGTCCGGGATTTTAGTAATTCACCCCTCCACTTT
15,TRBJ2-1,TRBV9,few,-,CASSVAGLVYNEQFF,TGTGCCAGCAGCGTAGCAGGGCTAGTCTACAATGAGCAGTTCTTC
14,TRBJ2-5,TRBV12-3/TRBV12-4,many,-,CASSFLGPGKTQYF,TGTGCCAGCAGTTTTCTAGGACCAGGAAAGACCCAGTACTTC
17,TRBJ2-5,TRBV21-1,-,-,CASSSSTGGTYQETQYF,TGTGCCAGCAGCTCCTCGACAGGGGGAACGTACCAAGAGACCCAGTACTTC
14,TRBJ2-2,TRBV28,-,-,CASSRIVGAGELFF,TGTGCCAGCAGCCGAATCGTGGGGGCCGGGGAGCTGTTTTTT
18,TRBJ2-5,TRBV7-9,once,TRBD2,CASSTKTSALSPGETQYF,TGTGCCAGCAGCACCAAGACTAGCGCACTATCCCCGGGAGAGACCCAGTACTTC
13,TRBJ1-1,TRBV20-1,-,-,CSPQLTLNTEAFF,TGCAGTCCCCAGCTCACGTTGAACACTGAAGCTTTCTTT
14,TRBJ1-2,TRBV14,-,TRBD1,CASRKGTGDYGYTF,TGTGCCAGCAGGAAGGGGACAGGAGATTATGGCTACACCTTC
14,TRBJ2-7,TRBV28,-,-,CASSRGRQSYEQYF,TGTGCCAGCAGTCGAGGGCGACAGAGCTACGAGCAGTACTTC
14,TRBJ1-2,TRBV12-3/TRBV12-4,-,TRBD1,CASRVGQSNYGYTF,TGTGCCAGCAGGGTGGGACAGTCTAACTATGGCTACACCTTC
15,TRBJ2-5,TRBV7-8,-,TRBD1,CASSFRRDRQETQYF,TGTGCCAGCAGCTTTCGCCGGGACAGGCAAGAGACCCAGTACTTC
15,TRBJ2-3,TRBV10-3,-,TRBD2,CAISRSGGFTDTQYF,TGTGCCATCAGCCGTAGCGGGGGGTTCACAGATACGCAGTATTTT
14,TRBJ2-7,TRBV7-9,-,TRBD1,CASSFDRGDYEQYF,TGTGCCAGCAGCTTTGACAGGGGGGACTACGAGCAGTACTTC
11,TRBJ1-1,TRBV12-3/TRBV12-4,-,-,CASSYPTEAFF,TGTGCCAGCAGTTACCCCACTGAAGCTTTCTTT
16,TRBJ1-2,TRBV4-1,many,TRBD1,CASSPGQGAANYGYTF,TGCGCCAGCAGTCCGGGACAGGGTGCGGCTAACTATGGCTACACCTTC
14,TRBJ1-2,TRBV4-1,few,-,CASSQISTVYGYTF,TGCGCCAGCAGCCAAATTTCCACAGTCTATGGCTACACCTTC
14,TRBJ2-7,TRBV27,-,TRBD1,CASGPLDRAYEQYF,TGTGCCAGCGGACCTTTAGACAGGGCCTACGAGCAGTACTTC
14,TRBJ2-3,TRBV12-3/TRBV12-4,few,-,CASSLSGLGDTQYF,TGTGCCAGCAGTTTGAGTGGGTTAGGTGATACGCAGTATTTT
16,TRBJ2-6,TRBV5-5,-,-,CASSSVPFSGANVLTF,TGTGCCAGCAGTTCAGTGCCCTTCTCTGGGGCCAACGTCCTGACTTTC
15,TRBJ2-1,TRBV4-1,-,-,CASSRLAWVNNEQFF,TGCGCCAGCAGCCGACTGGCTTGGGTAAACAATGAGCAGTTCTTC
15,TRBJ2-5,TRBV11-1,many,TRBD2,CASTTSGGPQETQYF,TGTGCCAGCACAACTAGCGGGGGGCCCCAAGAGACCCAGTACTTC